This T cell receptor (beta chain) was recovered during a study of T cell responses to AZD1222 COVID-19 vaccine. Overall study findings and caveats: Only a handful of AZD1222 recipients, more than five in all, had baseline seropositivity. Clonal diversity was possibly underestimated; the donors were predominantly white British and more often female. All repertoire sampling was performed exclusively after the peak T cell response.

In regard to this clone: Its antigen is not known.

TCRdb's copy holds only in-frame clones and misses some; the assay was immunoSEQ multiplex PCR. Of about 110,000 clones listed, 80% to 85% are singletons. J gave up 6 bases and V 3 bases, and 8 bases lay outside the gene matches. In germline, CDR1 is SGDLS, CDR2 YYNGEE. CDR3 size: 15 residues. The V call is TRBV9, the J call TRBJ2-1, with TRBD1 matching 8 bases. The sequencing used peripheral blood, collected on day 0 of AZD1222 vaccination. The source is an adult in good health. The CDR3 spells CASSGGTGYTNEQFF. CDR3 DNA sequence: TGTGCCAGCAGCGGCGGGACAGGCTATACCAATGAGCAGTTCTTC.